This TCR beta chain was profiled in a study of blood T cell repertoires in COVID-19. Study details: The United States, Italy and Spain provided the acute and convalescent COVID-19 samples. T cells, B-cell-depleted T cells, or PBMCs supplied cDNA or gDNA.

This clone was observed a few times. Authors' analysis steps: The assay estimated nucleated cells by amplifying reference gene primers. Method: immunoSEQ multiplex PCR; TCRdb's copy keeps in-frame clones and lacks some. The DNA gave D and trimming, while V, J and clone size come from that table. This table holds around 160,000 clones, about four fifths found once. Per germline, CDR1 SQVTM and CDR2 ANQGSEA. CDR3 size: 14 residues. With V trimmed by 5 bases and J by 0 bases, 3 bases remained unmatched. The chain couples TRBV29-1 to TRBJ1-5, with 8 bases aligning to TRBD1. Sequences were obtained from peripheral blood. This TCR was sampled from a man in his sixties with active or convalescent COVID-19. CDR3 in DNA: TGCAGCGTTCTACAGGGGGATAGCAATCAGCCCCAGCATTTT. It encodes CSVLQGDSNQPQHF.